The 13 T cell receptor beta chains below come from one sample, sequenced in a study of blood T cells in healthy people across ages. A second PCR, run for about 6 to 11 cycles, used a sample-barcoded 5' primer plus a J-beta primer mix. TCRdb recomputed calls from the 5' RACE reads with MiXCR, one row per CDR3 protein. The table includes about 1.6 million distinct CDR3 sequences, about 35% detected once. Sequencing was done on a sample of blood. The receptors were sampled from a woman aged 25 to 39 in good health.

This clonotype has just a few counts. The CDR3 bases are TGCAGCGTTGCAAGGGGCAGGGGGGGAGAGGAGACCCAGTTCTTC. It translates to CSVARGRGGEETQFF. The chain is built from TRBV29-1 and TRBJ2-1; D tentatively fits TRBD1 or TRBD2 (7 bases each). The CDR3 spans 15 residues. V lost 4 bases and J 13 bases, leaving 26 bases between the germline ends. Germline V gives CDR1 SQVTM, CDR2 ANQGSEA.

This clonotype was seen a few times. V usage is TRBV11-1 and J usage is TRBJ2-5; a possible D gene is TRBD1 (5 bases). The CDR3 covers 14 residues. The V end was cut by 4 bases, the J end by 5 bases, with 14 bases between. CDR1 is SGHAT, CDR2 FQDESV, per germline (reference sequence). CDR3 loop: CASSSRTTWETQYF. The CDR3 region has the DNA TGTGCCAGCAGCTCCCGGACAACCTGGGAGACCCAGTACTTC.

The CDR3 nucleotides read TGTGCCAGCAGCCAAGGGGGACTTGGGAACGATGAGCAGTTCTTC. It specifies CASSQGGLGNDEQFF. The V call is TRBV3-1, the J call TRBJ2-1, with TRBD2 as a possible D gene (6 bases). The CDR3 covers 15 residues. Between the trimmed V and J ends, which lost 1 base and 8 bases, there was a span of 15 bases. Looked up from germline, CDR1 is LGHDT and CDR2 is YNNKEL (reference sequence).

This rearrangement joins TRBV14 to TRBJ1-4; 7 bases line up with TRBD1. This CDR3 is built from 17 residues. The junction had 12 bases not matched to a gene; V was cut back by 3 bases and J by 5 bases. Germline CDR1 reads SGHDN; CDR2 reads FVKESK. The CDR3 DNA is TGTGCCAGCAGCCACCCTTGGATCGGACAGGCAAATGAAAAACTGTTTTTT. As protein: CASSHPWIGQANEKLFF. The variable domain in full, completed from reference TRBV14 and TRBJ1-4, reads EAGVTQFPSHSVIEKGQTVTLRCDPISGHDNLYWYRRVMGKEIKFLLHFVKESKQDESGMPNNRFLAERTGGTYSTLKVQPAELEDSGVYFCASSHPWIGQANEKLFFGSGTQLSVL.

The table lists this clonotype with many counts. The V and J genes are TRBV5-1 and TRBJ2-3; D gene uncertain. This CDR3 is built from 15 residues. V was clipped by 5 bases and J by 0 bases, with 13 bases between them. Germline assignment: CDR1 SGHRS and CDR2 YFSETQ. The CDR3 bases are TGCGCCAGCAGTCCAACCCGAGGAAGCACAGATACGCAGTATTTT. Its translation: CASSPTRGSTDTQYF.

This clonotype was seen ten or more times. This chain joins TRBV5-1 and TRBJ1-1; D may be TRBD1 (5 bases). The V end was cut by 0 bases, the J end by 6 bases, with 12 bases between. The germline V gene has CDR1 SGHRS and CDR2 YFSETQ. The CDR3 is 14 residues long. Here the CDR3 reads CASSLGRGISEAFF. The CDR3 DNA sequence: TGCGCCAGCAGCTTGGGTAGGGGTATATCTGAAGCTTTCTTT.

Regarding this clonotype: At one end, the junction sequence differs from germline, possibly due to a read error. The chain recombines TRBV28 with TRBJ2-7, with D tentatively TRBD1 (5 bases). The germline V gene has CDR1 MDHEN and CDR2 SYDVKM. CDR3 length: 12 amino acids. The CDR3 loop is CASSGFPYGQYF. The CDR3 DNA is TGTGCCAGCTCAGGGTTTCCCTACGGGCAGTACTTC.

This clonotype was picked up many times. This chain uses TRBV2 with TRBJ2-7; 7 bases line up with TRBD1. CDR1 is SNHLY and CDR2 is FYNNEI in the germline V gene. V dropped 5 bases and J dropped 0; count of bases not matched to a gene: 7. The CDR3 covers 15 residues. CDR3 region: CASSPGQTSSYEQYF. CDR3 coding DNA: TGTGCCAGCAGTCCGGGACAGACGAGCTCCTACGAGCAGTACTTC.

The chain has TRBV7-8 and TRBJ1-5, with D tentatively TRBD1 (5 bases). Trimming stripped 4 bases from V and 7 bases from J, with 17 bases between. CDR3 length equals 15 residues. CDR1 is SGHVS and CDR2 is FQNEAQ in the germline V gene. This CDR3 reads CASSSEFRAGQPQHF. CDR3 DNA: TGTGCCAGCAGCTCAGAATTCAGGGCTGGCCAGCCCCAGCATTTT.

In its sample, this clonotype was seen a few times. This chain uses TRBV20-1 with TRBJ2-5; D could derive from TRBD1 or TRBD2 (5 bases each). V lost 3 bases, J lost 9 bases, and 11 bases lay in between. Per germline, CDR1 DFQATT and CDR2 SNEGSKA (reference sequence). The CDR3 has 11 residues. Here the CDR3 DNA reads TGCAGTGCTAGCGCCCTGGGGGCCCAGTACTTC. Translated: CSASALGAQYF.

The rearrangement joins TRBV27 to TRBJ2-7; D unclear. Per the germline V gene, CDR1 is MNHEY and CDR2 is SMNVEV (reference sequence). This CDR3 region has 14 residues. The V gene lost 2 bases and the J gene lost 0 bases, with 8 bases spanning the gap. The CDR3 loop reads CASSLRDPSYEQYF. As DNA, the CDR3 is TGTGCCAGCAGTTTAAGGGATCCCTCCTACGAGCAGTACTTC.

The V and J genes are TRBV9 and TRBJ2-3; TRBD2 matches 8 bases. The V and J ends lost 1 base and 0 bases, in that order; junction bases with no gene match: 7. CDR3 length: 17 residues. The V gene's germline CDR1 is SGDLS and CDR2 YYNGEE. CDR3 loop: CASSVSTSGTSTDTQYF. CDR3 coding DNA: TGTGCCAGCAGCGTATCCACTAGCGGAACTAGCACAGATACGCAGTATTTT.

The table lists this clonotype with a few counts. The J gene is TRBJ2-3, the V gene TRBV7-6, with a possible D match to TRBD2 (5 bases). This CDR3 is 17 amino acids long. Germline V CDR1 and CDR2: SGHVS, FNYEAQ. The germline V and J ends were trimmed by 5 bases and 6 bases, with 24 bases remaining between them. CDR3 loop: CASSPPLGTQTGDTQYF. The CDR3 bases are TGTGCCAGCAGCCCCCCGCTAGGAACGCAAACGGGGGATACGCAGTATTTT. The full variable domain, in which reference TRBV7-6 and TRBJ2-3 provide the parts outside the CDR3, is GAGVSQSPRYKVTKRGQDVALRCDPISGHVSLYWYRQALGQGPEFLTYFNYEAQQDKSGLPNDRFSAERPEGSISTLTIQRTEQRDSAMYRCASSPPLGTQTGDTQYFGPGTRLTVL.